This TCR beta chain was sequenced for a study of blood T cell repertoires in COVID-19. The germline CDR1 and CDR2 sequences are SGHRS and YFSETQ. Trimming took 0 bases from V and 0 from J; bases not matched to a gene: 8. The CDR3 runs to 17 residues. This table comes from immunoSEQ multiplex PCR, and its TCRdb copy is limited to in-frame clones, with some not included. The table records 65,000 to 85,000 clones, more than 75% of them present only once. This TCR was sampled from a woman between 18 and 29 years old with acute or convalescent COVID-19. Sample: peripheral blood. This chain links TRBV5-1 with TRBJ2-7; 8 nucleotides agree with TRBD1. The CDR3 bases are TGCGCCAGCAGCTTGGCCGGGTCTGGGACAGGCTCCTACGAGCAGTACTTC. Its protein is CASSLAGSGTGSYEQYF.